Given below is one T cell receptor beta chain in context. Its target is not known. This sample was taken from a study of T cell repertoires in cytomegalovirus infection. Study background: Through public TCR beta signatures, both CMV infection and matching HLA type were indicated.

TCRdb passed the reads through MiXCR, listing each CDR3 protein once. The sample lists around 530,000 distinct CDR3 sequences; about 15% were seen once. CDR3 length: 13 residues. Germline V gene data show CDR1 as SEHNR and CDR2 as FQNEAQ (reference sequence). Trimming shortened V by 5 bases and J by 4 bases, and 11 bases separated the two germline ends. Findings and caveats of the study: Adding up the frequency of public TCR beta families identified people who carried CMV plus the relevant HLA. Dominating the ex vivo response were HLA-C-restricted CMV-specific TCR beta clonotypes.

The rearrangement links TRBV7-9 to TRBJ2-5; D might be TRBD2 (5 bases). This receptor was identified in a human donor in good health (CMV status not recorded). Some clones in this sample may be carry-over from other donors' samples. The sequencing input was CD8+ T cells from PBMCs. In nucleotides, the CDR3 is TGTGCCAGCAGCCCGTACCGGGGAGAGACCCAGTACTTC. Translating gives CASSPYRGETQYF.